This T cell receptor (beta chain) stems from a study of blood T cell repertoires in COVID-19 (TCRdb year 2020). For the study in its entirety: Collaborator samples came from the United States, Italy and Spain and covered acute and convalescent phases of COVID-19. The prospective study material was composed of cDNA or gDNA derived from T cells, B-cell-depleted T cells, or PBMCs. Deeply sampled blood TCRbeta repertoires from subjects exposed to, actively infected with, or recovered from COVID-19 were included in the dataset. The repertoires were released in a freely available public database meant as a resource for research on the immune response to SARS-CoV-2. The samples were drawn from the first 160 participants of the ongoing ImmuneRACE study and from 950 to 1,500 subjects provided by 6 global collaborators. A de-identified subject ID, COVID-19 status, age in years and sex were almost always included in the sample metadata. Where HLA class I and class II types were available, the types were taken from metadata supplied by the sample provider, not from assay-based typing.

A second Seattle source provided samples from volunteer blood donors who had recovered from COVID-19. The collaborating institutions used their own protocols to collect whole blood in K2EDTA tubes. For TCRbeta analysis, collaborators shipped samples in one of three forms: frozen whole blood, isolated PBMCs, or DNA extracted from either of those sample types. TCRbeta CDR3 regions were amplified from genomic DNA by means of the immunoSEQ Assay, a bias-controlled multiplex PCR. From the authors' description of their analysis: Nucleated cell counts per sample were estimated from amplification of reference gene primers within the assay. To quantify the absolute abundance of each unique TCRbeta CDR3 rearrangement, sequence reads were collapsed and filtered. For each sample, productive Simpson clonality was calculated as the square root of Simpson's diversity index across productive rearrangements. TCRdb mirrors the immuneACCESS table, restricted to in-frame sequences. Some clones are absent from its copies; in checked studies, under half trace to an unresolved V gene, and the reason for the others is unknown. V and J calls and clone size follow that table, whereas D and trimming were derived from the DNA. This sample gives fewer than 450,000 clones in total; approximately 89% of them show up just once. Jointly, the top ten make up roughly 3% of the sample.

Findings and caveats that apply to the study as a whole: Clinical and demographic metadata were provided uncurated, with the amount varying by source and participant.

About this clone itself: Its antigen has not been determined. No much larger clone is present one base from it, and per-base qualities are unavailable.

The sequencing sample was made of peripheral blood. The TCR sequence derives from a young woman who had recovered from COVID-19.

The sequenced DNA: TGTGCCACCAGTGATGTTGCTTCAGGGGAGACCCAGTACTTC. Its protein reads: CATSDVASGETQYF. Here the chain combines TRBV24-1 and TRBJ2-5; the D region possibly corresponds to TRBD1 (5 bases align). The CDR3 has 14 amino acids, counting the end cysteine and phenylalanine. CDR3 DNA is the only sequence kept; it has 42 bases, read in frame from the first base. A distance of 12 bases separates the germline ends of V and J, which lose 3 bases and 5 bases respectively. CDR1 and CDR2, looked up from the germline V gene, are KGHDR and SFDVKD.